The 30 T cell receptor beta chains in this list originate from one sample, sequenced in a study of circulating and synovial CD4+ cells in juvenile arthritis (dated by TCRdb to between 2012 and 2015). The library was made by the immunoSEQ multiplex PCR assay. In TCRdb, the immuneACCESS table is reduced to in-frame sequences with V and J assigned. These tables do not hold every clone; where another copy was compared, an unresolved V gene accounts for under half, and the others remain unexplained. Recorded for this sample are about 33,000 clones; over 90% of them occurred a single time. The ten largest clones add up to about 0.15% of the sample. The sample consisted of CD4+ T cells from blood. The receptor source for this set is a human donor with juvenile idiopathic arthritis.

V is TRBV5-4 and J is TRBJ2-2; 10 positions match TRBD2. The CDR3 is 15 residues long. With V trimmed by 3 bases and J by 6 bases, 5 bases remained unmatched. Germline values: CDR1 SGHNT, CDR2 YYREEE (reference sequence). CDR3 nucleotide sequence: TGTGCCAGCAGCTCAGTAGCGGGGGGATCCGGGGAGCTGTTTTTT. Amino acid sequence: CASSSVAGGSGELFF.

The CDR3 protein is CASSRDSYEQYF. CDR3 sequence (DNA): TGTGCCAGCTCACGGGACAGCTACGAGCAGTACTTC. V is TRBV18 and J is TRBJ2-7, with 7 nucleotides matching TRBD1. The ends lost 4 bases at V and 3 bases at J; junction bases unmatched: 0. CDR3 length: 12 amino acids. CDR1 and CDR2 from the germline V gene are KGHSH and LQKENI. The complete variable domain, with remaining parts taken from reference TRBV18 and TRBJ2-7, reads NAGVMQNPRHLVRRRGQEARLRCSPMKGHSHVYWYRQLPEEGLKFMVYLQKENIIDESGMPKERFSAEFPKEGPSILRIQQVVRGDSAAYFCASSRDSYEQYFGPGTRLTVT.

This rearrangement joins TRBV19 to TRBJ1-5; 8 nucleotides align to TRBD1. The junction had 4 bases not matched to a gene; V was cut back by 4 bases and J by 5 bases. Germline CDR1 LNHDA, CDR2 SQIVND (reference sequence). This CDR3 contains 14 residues. This CDR3 is CASSTRTGHQPQHF. The DNA for the CDR3 is TGTGCCAGTAGTACCCGGACAGGGCATCAGCCCCAGCATTTT. The full variable domain, rest sourced from reference TRBV19 and TRBJ1-5, is DGGITQSPKYLFRKEGQNVTLSCEQNLNHDAMYWYRQDPGQGLRLIYYSQIVNDFQKGDIAEGYSVSREKKESFPLTVTSAQKNPTAFYLCASSTRTGHQPQHFGDGTRLSIL.

This clone was detected once. The J gene is TRBJ2-7, the V gene TRBV4-2, with TRBD1 matching 12 bases. The CDR3 runs to 16 residues. With 4 bases clipped from V and 4 bases from J, the junction kept 8 bases outside the gene matches. Germline CDR1 LGHNA, CDR2 YNFKEQ. CDR3 amino acids: CASSPIGTGGEYEQYF. CDR3 nucleotide sequence: TGTGCCAGCAGCCCAATAGGGACAGGGGGCGAGTACGAGCAGTACTTC.

The chain links TRBV5-6 to TRBJ2-5; 7 nucleotides agree with TRBD1. The CDR3 spans 14 residues. Germline V gives CDR1 SGHDT, CDR2 YYEEEE. Trimming at V came to 2 bases and at J to 1 base, leaving 2 bases not matched to a gene. The CDR3 reads CASSFRDSQETQYF. CDR3 bases: TGTGCCAGCAGCTTTAGGGACAGCCAAGAGACCCAGTACTTC.

The chain links TRBV5-1 to TRBJ2-1; no clear D. Germline V gene data show CDR1 as SGHRS and CDR2 as YFSETQ. V lost 0 bases, J lost 7 bases, and 8 bases lay in between. This CDR3 is 13 amino acids long. The CDR3 sequence is CASSLGQTNEQFF. The CDR3 DNA reads TGCGCCAGCAGCTTGGGGCAGACTAATGAGCAGTTCTTC.

The chain is built from TRBV5-6 and TRBJ1-5; D gene uncertain. The germline gives CDR1 SGHDT, CDR2 YYEEEE. The V gene lost 4 bases and the J gene lost 7 bases, with 12 bases spanning the gap. This CDR3 region has 13 residues. As DNA, the CDR3 is TGTGCCAGCAGCGTATTCCGAGAACAGCCCCAGCATTTT. It encodes CASSVFREQPQHF.

The chain has TRBV2 and TRBJ1-2; D possibly corresponds to TRBD1 (5 bases). This CDR3 is built from 14 residues. The germline CDR1 and CDR2 sequences are SNHLY and FYNNEI. The germline V and J ends were trimmed by 8 bases and 7 bases, with 20 bases remaining between them. The CDR3 DNA reads as TGTGCCAGCTTAGATGAGGACAACGCCCGTGGCTACACCTTC. Its protein is CASLDEDNARGYTF.

V usage is TRBV7-9 and J usage is TRBJ2-7; the match to TRBD2 covers 7 bases. CDR1 is SEHNR and CDR2 is FQNEAQ in the germline V gene (reference sequence). The length of the CDR3 is 14 residues. V trimming: 4 bases; J trimming: 2 bases; junction bases outside the gene matches: 5. The chain's CDR3 is CASSSSGTPYEQYF. CDR3 nucleotides: TGTGCCAGCAGCTCCAGCGGGACCCCCTACGAGCAGTACTTC. The complete variable domain, with remaining parts taken from reference TRBV7-9 and TRBJ2-7, reads DTGVSQNPRHKITKRGQNVTFRCDPISEHNRLYWYRQTLGQGPEFLTYFQNEAQLEKSRLLSDRFSAERPKGSFSTLEIQRTEQGDSAMYLCASSSSGTPYEQYFGPGTRLTVT.

Notes on this clone: Relative to the germline gene, one junction end is altered; a read error may explain this. The identical CDR3 is also encoded by other nucleotide sequences in the sample. V and J are TRBV30 and TRBJ1-6; D call uncertain. The length of the CDR3 is 12 residues. Per the germline V gene, CDR1 is GTSNPN and CDR2 is SVGIG (reference sequence). In DNA, the CDR3 is TGTGCCTGGAGTCCGACAAATTCCCCCCTCCACTTT. Residues: CAWSPTNSPLHF.

V gene TRBV5-4 combines with J gene TRBJ1-6; the D is unclear. Germline V gene sequence: CDR1 SGHNT, CDR2 YYREEE (reference sequence). This CDR3 spans 15 amino acids. Trimming removed 0 bases at V and 6 bases at J, with 10 bases between. The chain's CDR3 is CASSLGLMGNSPLHF. The DNA for the CDR3 is TGTGCCAGCAGCTTGGGACTTATGGGTAATTCACCCCTCCACTTT.

The rearrangement joins TRBV10-3 to TRBJ2-7; D might be TRBD1 (6 bases). This CDR3 comprises 15 residues. In germline, CDR1 is ENHRY, CDR2 SYGVKD. Trimming cost V 7 bases and J 1 base, with 17 bases left between them. CDR3 protein: CAINNDGQTSYEQYF. In DNA form, the CDR3 reads TGTGCCATCAACAACGACGGACAGACTTCCTACGAGCAGTACTTC.

The chain combines TRBV5-4 with TRBJ1-6, with D possibly being TRBD1 (5 bases). This CDR3 comprises 18 residues. CDR1 and CDR2 from the germline V gene are SGHNT and YYREEE (reference sequence). Trimming took off 0 bases at V and 7 bases at J, with 20 bases between the two ends. The CDR3 spells CASSLGSLKGAINSPLHF. CDR3 coding DNA: TGTGCCAGCAGCTTGGGGTCCCTCAAAGGGGCGATCAATTCACCCCTCCACTTT.

The chain recombines TRBV4-3 with TRBJ2-2; D is uncertain. V lost 1 base and J 0 bases, leaving 12 bases between the germline ends. Germline CDR1 reads LGHNA; CDR2 reads YSLEER. The CDR3 length is 17 residues. The CDR3 sequence: CASSQGVRSANTGELFF. In DNA, the CDR3 is TGCGCCAGCAGCCAAGGAGTTCGTTCCGCGAACACCGGGGAGCTGTTTTTT.

The genes are TRBV19 and TRBJ2-5; 10 bases map to TRBD1. The J call may be wrong; the DNA end is better matched by TRBJ2-7. Germline CDR1 is LNHDA and CDR2 is SQIVND (reference sequence). The CDR3 is 14 amino acids. This CDR3 reads CASSIDRGRGEQYF. CDR3 bases: TGTGCCAGTAGTATCGACAGGGGGCGAGGCGAGCAGTACTTC.

The chain is built from TRBV6-6 and TRBJ1-6; D is uncertain. The CDR3 has 16 residues. V lost 0 bases and J 2 bases, leaving 8 bases between the germline ends. Germline V gene lookup returns CDR1 MNHNY and CDR2 SVGAGI (reference sequence). CDR3 loop: CASSYSTGAYNSPLHF. The CDR3 DNA follows: TGTGCCAGCAGTTACTCTACCGGGGCCTATAATTCACCCCTCCACTTT.

The rearrangement joins TRBV19 to TRBJ1-5; 9 nucleotides line up with TRBD1. This CDR3 is built from 15 residues. The V gene end was trimmed by 7 bases and the J gene end by 4 bases; junction bases not matched to a gene: 8. Germline loops: CDR1 LNHDA, CDR2 SQIVND (reference sequence). The CDR3 DNA follows: TGTGCCAGTACCACGGACAGGGGTGGTAATCAGCCCCAGCATTTT. This gives the protein CASTTDRGGNQPQHF.

In its sample, this clone was seen once. The genes are TRBV5-1 and TRBJ2-3; D might be TRBD1 (5 bases). Per the germline V gene, CDR1 is SGHRS and CDR2 is YFSETQ. The CDR3 is made up of 17 amino acids. Trimming removed 3 bases from V and 3 bases from J, with 20 bases in between. The CDR3 loop reads CASSSSRGSVGTDTQYF. CDR3 bases: TGCGCCAGCAGCTCCTCAAGGGGCAGCGTTGGGACAGATACGCAGTATTTT.

The chain links TRBV11-2 to TRBJ1-3; no clear D. Trimming took 3 bases from V and 2 from J, leaving 8 bases between them. This CDR3 spans 14 amino acids. Germline V gives CDR1 SGHAT, CDR2 FQNNGV. CDR3 DNA: TGTGCCAGCAGCTTCCCGGGAACTGGAAACACCATATATTTT. Its translation: CASSFPGTGNTIYF.

The chain carries TRBV28 and TRBJ2-7, with 7 positions matching TRBD2. The length of the CDR3 is 15 residues. Trimming took 6 bases from V and 0 from J; bases not matched to a gene: 8. Germline V gene data show CDR1 as MDHEN and CDR2 as SYDVKM. The CDR3 nucleotides are TGTGCCAGCAGGGGGGGGGAGCGGGGCTCCTACGAGCAGTACTTC. This encodes CASRGGERGSYEQYF.

J is TRBJ1-5 and V is TRBV4-3; D remains unclear. Germline V gene data show CDR1 as LGHNA and CDR2 as YSLEER. The CDR3 sequence is 13 residues long. Trimming took off 0 bases at V and 5 bases at J, with 5 bases between the two ends. DNA for the CDR3: TGCGCCAGCAGCCAAGATTTATATCAGCCCCAGCATTTT. As protein: CASSQDLYQPQHF.

The rearrangement joins TRBV10-3 to TRBJ2-7, with D perhaps TRBD1 (6 bases). This CDR3 contains 14 residues. V was shortened by 5 bases and J by 0 bases, with 11 bases between the two germline ends. Germline values: CDR1 ENHRY, CDR2 SYGVKD. The CDR3 DNA follows: TGTGCCATCAGTAACGACAGGTCCTCCTACGAGCAGTACTTC. It yields the protein CAISNDRSSYEQYF.

This sequence joins TRBV30 and TRBJ2-3; TRBD2 might be the D (5 bases). Trimming left V 3 bases short and J 2 bases short, with 6 bases between. The CDR3 has 12 residues. Germline CDR1 is GTSNPN and CDR2 is SVGIG (reference sequence). The CDR3 spells CAWSGVTDTQYF. The DNA of the CDR3 is TGTGCCTGGAGCGGGGTCACAGATACGCAGTATTTT.

The chain couples TRBV7-8 to TRBJ1-4; the D gene is possibly TRBD1 (6 bases). V lost 1 base and J lost 2, with 11 bases in between. The CDR3 has 16 residues. Per germline, CDR1 SGHVS and CDR2 FQNEAQ. The CDR3 DNA follows: TGTGCCAGCAGCTTAGGACGGGGGGCCACTAATGAAAAACTGTTTTTT. Protein product: CASSLGRGATNEKLFF.

The CDR3 reads CASTYARTSDEQYF. The CDR3 DNA reads as TGTGCCAGCACCTACGCTAGGACTAGTGACGAGCAGTACTTC. The V and J genes are TRBV28 and TRBJ2-7, with 7 bases matching TRBD2. Losses at the gene ends were 7 bases for V and 5 bases for J; bases not matched to a gene: 11. Per germline, CDR1 MDHEN and CDR2 SYDVKM. The CDR3 covers 14 residues. The full variable domain, in which reference TRBV28 and TRBJ2-7 provide the parts outside the CDR3, is DVKVTQSSRYLVKRTGEKVFLECVQDMDHENMFWYRQDPGLGLRLIYFSYDVKMKEKGDIPEGYSVSREKKERFSLILESASTNQTSMYLCASTYARTSDEQYFGPGTRLTVT.

This chain connects TRBV7-9 to TRBJ2-7, with 10 bases that match TRBD1. V lost 4 bases to trimming and J lost 5 bases; unmatched junction nucleotides: 5. This CDR3 has 14 amino acids. CDR1 is SEHNR, CDR2 FQNEAQ, per germline (reference sequence). The CDR3 coding sequence is TGTGCCAGCAGCTCGGGACAGGGGACACACGAGCAGTACTTC. This codes for CASSSGQGTHEQYF.

CDR3 amino acids: CASSVPGQGVYEQYF. The CDR3 nucleotides read TGTGCCAGCAGTGTACCGGGACAGGGTGTCTACGAGCAGTACTTC. This chain connects TRBV28 to TRBJ2-7; 9 nucleotides agree with TRBD1. The CDR3 loop spans 15 amino acids. Germline V lookup: CDR1 MDHEN, CDR2 SYDVKM. J lost 3 bases, V lost 5 bases, and 8 bases had no gene match.

The V gene is TRBV27, the J gene TRBJ1-5; D possibly corresponds to TRBD1 (5 bases). Germline-derived CDR1 and CDR2 are MNHEY and SMNVEV (reference sequence). The V end lost 2 bases, the J end lost 8 bases, and 13 bases lay between the germline ends. CDR3 length equals 14 residues. CDR3 in amino acids: CASSLNPGSEPQHF. CDR3 sequence (DNA): TGTGCCAGCAGTTTAAACCCAGGGTCAGAGCCCCAGCATTTT.

The chain couples TRBV10-3 to TRBJ2-1; perhaps TRBD2 as D (5 bases). Trimming removed 10 bases from V and 6 bases from J, with 22 bases in between. Germline CDR1 is ENHRY and CDR2 is SYGVKD. The CDR3 totals 15 residues. The CDR3: CATIGSDRKFNEQFF. The CDR3 DNA sequence: TGTGCCACCATAGGGAGCGACCGCAAGTTCAATGAGCAGTTCTTC.

V is TRBV28 and J is TRBJ2-6; D is perhaps TRBD2 (5 bases). The CDR3 length is 15 residues. Germline assignment: CDR1 MDHEN and CDR2 SYDVKM. V shed 1 base and J shed 4 bases, with 8 bases lying between them. The CDR3 is CASSLSGVGANVLTF. As DNA, the CDR3 is TGTGCCAGCAGTTTATCCGGGGTAGGGGCCAACGTCCTGACTTTC. Full variable domain (outside the CDR3, taken from reference TRBV28 and TRBJ2-6): DVKVTQSSRYLVKRTGEKVFLECVQDMDHENMFWYRQDPGLGLRLIYFSYDVKMKEKGDIPEGYSVSREKKERFSLILESASTNQTSMYLCASSLSGVGANVLTFGAGSRLTVL.